One TCR beta chain is described in this entry. The antigen is unknown. Looked up from germline, CDR1 is MGHRA and CDR2 is YSYEKL. With V trimmed by 0 bases and J by 6 bases, 7 bases remained unmatched. The CDR3 is made up of 16 amino acids. This sample is drawn from a study of cytomegalovirus exposure and HLA in healthy donors. The overall study: A prior study identified just under 120 million unique TCR beta sequences from roughly 170 million T cells.

Study-level findings and limits: HLA restriction was apparent for most CMV-associated TCR beta chains in a later analysis. In a later analysis, several top co-occurrence clusters appeared linked to parvovirus B19, influenza, CMV and Epstein-Barr virus.

Primers: 60 Vbeta forward and 13 Jbeta reverse. Libraries were prepared by immunoSEQ multiplex PCR; TCRdb keeps only in-frame clonotypes and omits some of them. Of approximately 90,000 clones in the sample, roughly four fifths are singletons; the top ten hold more than 3%. The clonotype comes from a man under 40 in good health and CMV-seronegative. The rearrangement joins TRBV4-1 to TRBJ1-5, with TRBD1 matching 8 bases. The sequenced sample consisted of PBMCs. The CDR3 DNA is TGCGCCAGCAGCCAAGAAGAAACAGGGGGTAGTCAGCCCCAGCATTTT. Its protein is CASSQEETGGSQPQHF.